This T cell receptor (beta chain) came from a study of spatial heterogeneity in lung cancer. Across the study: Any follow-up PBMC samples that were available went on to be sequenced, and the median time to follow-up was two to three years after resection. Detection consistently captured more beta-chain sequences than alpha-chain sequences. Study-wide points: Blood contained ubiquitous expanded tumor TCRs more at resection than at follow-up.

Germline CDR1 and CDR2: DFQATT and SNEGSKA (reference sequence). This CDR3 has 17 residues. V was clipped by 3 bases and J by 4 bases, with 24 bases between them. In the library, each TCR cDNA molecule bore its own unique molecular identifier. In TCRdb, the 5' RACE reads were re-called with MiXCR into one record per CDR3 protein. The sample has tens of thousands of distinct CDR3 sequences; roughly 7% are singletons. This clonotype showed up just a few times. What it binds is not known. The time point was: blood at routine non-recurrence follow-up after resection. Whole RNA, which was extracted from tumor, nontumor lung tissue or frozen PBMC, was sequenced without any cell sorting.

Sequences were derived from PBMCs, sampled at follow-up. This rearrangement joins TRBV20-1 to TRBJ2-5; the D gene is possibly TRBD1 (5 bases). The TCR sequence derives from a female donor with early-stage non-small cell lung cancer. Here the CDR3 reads CSASIPIGQGIGETQYF. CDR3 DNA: TGCAGTGCTAGCATACCCATTGGGCAGGGTATTGGAGAGACCCAGTACTTC.